A single sample is the source of the 31 T cell receptor beta chains below, sequenced in a study of blood T cell repertoires in COVID-19. The repertoire was sequenced with immunoSEQ multiplex PCR; TCRdb's copy has only in-frame clones and lacks some. In the table there are around 280,000 clones, around 87% of which are singletons. Input material: peripheral blood. The receptors stem from a woman younger than 45 who had recovered from COVID-19.

The CDR3 DNA is TGTGCCAGCAGCCAGAGGGGACTAGCGGAAGCCTACAATGAGCAGTTCTTC. Translation gives CASSQRGLAEAYNEQFF. This chain connects TRBV3-1 (or the pseudogene TRBV3-2) to TRBJ2-1, with 11 bases lining up with TRBD2. V lost 3 bases to trimming and J lost 2 bases; unmatched junction nucleotides: 6. CDR1 and CDR2 from the germline V gene are LGHDT and YNNKEL (reference sequence). This CDR3 is 17 amino acids long.

This clone was counted only a few times. This chain connects TRBV9 to TRBJ2-3; tentative D call: TRBD2 (6 bases). There are 15 residues in the CDR3. CDR1 is SGDLS and CDR2 is YYNGEE in the germline V gene. V dropped 0 bases and J dropped 5 bases, with 13 bases sitting between them. CDR3 in amino acids: CASSVARGEVDTQYF. The CDR3 DNA follows: TGTGCCAGCAGCGTAGCTCGAGGGGAGGTAGATACGCAGTATTTT.

The chain employs TRBV19 and TRBJ2-7; 8 nucleotides line up with TRBD1. The V gene's germline CDR1 is LNHDA and CDR2 SQIVND (reference sequence). The ends lost 4 bases at V and 4 bases at J; junction bases unmatched: 3. This CDR3 contains 13 residues. In DNA form, the CDR3 reads TGTGCCAGTAGTAACACAGGGGGATACGAGCAGTACTTC. Residues: CASSNTGGYEQYF.

This sequence joins TRBV29-1 and TRBJ1-3, with no clear D. Germline-derived CDR1 and CDR2 are SQVTM and ANQGSEA. This CDR3 contains 12 residues. V dropped 6 bases and J dropped 4 bases, with 10 bases sitting between them. The CDR3 loop is CSVEGSGNTIYF. CDR3 nucleotide sequence: TGCAGCGTCGAGGGTTCAGGAAACACCATATATTTT.

This rearrangement joins TRBV10-1 to TRBJ1-1; no firm D call. The V and J ends lost 5 bases and 6 bases respectively, with 10 bases between them. Germline assignment: CDR1 WNHNN and CDR2 SYGVQD (reference sequence). CDR3 length equals 12 residues. The CDR3 spells CASSRIEAEAFF. CDR3 coding DNA: TGCGCCAGCAGTAGAATAGAAGCTGAAGCTTTCTTT.

This clone was picked up one time. The chain recombines TRBV6-5 with TRBJ2-6; tentatively, D is TRBD1 (5 bases). CDR3 size: 16 residues. CDR1 MNHEY and CDR2 SVGAGI come from the germline V gene. The V gene lost 0 bases and the J gene lost 1 base, with 7 bases spanning the gap. DNA of the CDR3: TGTGCCAGCAGTTACTCACAGGCTTCTGGGGCCAACGTCCTGACTTTC. It specifies CASSYSQASGANVLTF.

The V call is TRBV18, the J call TRBJ1-1; D perhaps matches TRBD1 (5 bases). This CDR3 has 13 residues. Per the germline V gene, CDR1 is KGHSH and CDR2 is LQKENI. V shed 2 bases and J shed 6 bases, with 10 bases lying between them. CDR3 DNA: TGTGCCAGCTCACCAATCGAAGGGGCTGAAGCTTTCTTT. This translates into CASSPIEGAEAFF.

With respect to this clone: This is likely a read error, given that the CDR3 carries no conserved phenylalanine or tryptophan at its end. The DNA is left out, because the CDR3 cannot be placed on it with certainty; the CDR3 is given as TCRdb lists it. V is TRBV10-2 and J is TRBJ1-2. CDR1 WSHSY and CDR2 SAAADI come from the germline V gene. The CDR3 length is 8 residues, termini included. The CDR3 sequence: CASARGGG.

The chain carries TRBV7-9 and TRBJ2-7, with 11 bases identical to TRBD1. The V gene end was trimmed by 8 bases and the J gene end by 6 bases; junction bases not matched to a gene: 3. Germline CDR1 is SEHNR and CDR2 is FQNEAQ (reference sequence). CDR3 length equals 12 residues. CDR3 protein: CASGQGAGEQYF. CDR3 bases: TGTGCCAGCGGACAGGGGGCTGGCGAGCAGTACTTC.

There are a few counts of this clone. The rearrangement joins TRBV7-9 to TRBJ2-5; D gene uncertain. The V and J ends lost 8 bases and 7 bases respectively, with 17 bases between them. CDR1 SEHNR and CDR2 FQNEAQ come from the germline V gene (reference sequence). CDR3 length: 13 residues. CDR3 in DNA: TGTGCCAGCGACTCAGACCTTGGTCTGACCCAGTACTTC. Amino acid sequence: CASDSDLGLTQYF.

This chain connects TRBV7-9 to TRBJ2-1, with D uncertain. The CDR3 runs 16 residues. The V gene's germline CDR1 is SEHNR and CDR2 FQNEAQ (reference sequence). V was clipped by 3 bases and J by 4 bases, with 16 bases between them. The CDR3: CASSLRISKLYNEQFF. CDR3 bases: TGTGCCAGCAGCTTGAGGATTTCAAAACTTTACAATGAGCAGTTCTTC.

The chain recombines TRBV18 with TRBJ2-3; D not certain. The germline V gene encodes CDR1 KGHSH and CDR2 LQKENI. V was pared by 3 bases and J by 6 bases, with 19 bases between. The CDR3 consists of 16 residues. CDR3 nucleotides: TGTGCCAGCTCACCGTCGAGTGTCGCGAGCATCGATACGCAGTATTTT. Translation gives CASSPSSVASIDTQYF.

V gene TRBV7-2 combines with J gene TRBJ2-1, with 9 bases matching TRBD1. Germline CDR1 reads SGHTA; CDR2 reads FQGNSA. This CDR3 has 16 amino acids. The J segment lost 5 bases and the V segment lost 4 bases, leaving 9 bases of the junction unmatched. The CDR3 DNA is TGTGCCAGCAGCTCGGGACAGGGACGGAAAAACAATGAGCAGTTCTTC. This gives the protein CASSSGQGRKNNEQFF.

The chain has TRBV7-2 and TRBJ2-7, with TRBD1 matching over 9 bases. The CDR3 covers 13 residues. V shed 2 bases, J shed 7 bases, and the junction held 3 bases outside the gene matches. Germline assignment: CDR1 SGHTA and CDR2 FQGNSA. The CDR3 is CASSLQTGGEQYF. The CDR3 nucleotides read TGTGCCAGCAGCTTACAGACAGGGGGAGAGCAGTACTTC.

The CDR3 here is CASSLGQGRQETQYF. The CDR3 coding sequence is TGTGCCAGCAGCCTCGGACAGGGTCGCCAAGAGACCCAGTACTTC. The rearrangement joins TRBV5-4 to TRBJ2-5, with 8 positions matching TRBD1. CDR1 is SGHNT and CDR2 is YYREEE in the germline V gene (reference sequence). With 4 bases clipped from V and 1 base from J, the junction kept 6 bases outside the gene matches. This CDR3 is built from 15 residues. Based on the CDR3 plus reference TRBV5-4 and TRBJ2-5, the full variable domain is ETGVTQSPTHLIKTRGQQVTLRCSSQSGHNTVSWYQQALGQGPQFIFQYYREEENGRGNFPPRFSGLQFPNYSSELNVNALELDDSALYLCASSLGQGRQETQYFGPGTRLLVL.

This clone was counted between two and nine times. The chain recombines TRBV6-5 with TRBJ1-1; tentative D call: TRBD1 (6 bases). The V gene's germline CDR1 is MNHEY and CDR2 SVGAGI. There are 14 residues in the CDR3. V dropped 6 bases and J dropped 4 bases, with 15 bases sitting between them. The CDR3 protein is CASSRGTSATEAFF. CDR3 sequence (DNA): TGTGCCAGCAGCCGAGGGACATCCGCCACTGAAGCTTTCTTT.

The chain combines TRBV5-1 with TRBJ1-6; TRBD1 matches at 11 bases. V trimming: 4 bases; J trimming: 9 bases; junction bases outside the gene matches: 3. The CDR3 loop spans 14 amino acids. Germline CDR1 is SGHRS and CDR2 is YFSETQ. The chain's CDR3 is CASSMDRGLSPLHF. For the CDR3, the DNA is TGCGCCAGCAGCATGGACAGGGGGCTTTCACCCCTCCACTTT. Full variable domain (rest looked up from reference TRBV5-1 and TRBJ1-6): KAGVTQTPRYLIKTRGQQVTLSCSPISGHRSVSWYQQTPGQGLQFLFEYFSETQRNKGNFPGRFSGRQFSNSRSEMNVSTLELGDSALYLCASSMDRGLSPLHFGNGTRLTVT.

The chain links TRBV11-3 to TRBJ1-1; D not resolved. V was shortened by 5 bases and J by 1 base, with 11 bases between the two germline ends. Germline V gene sequence: CDR1 SGHNT, CDR2 YENEEA. The CDR3 length is 14 residues. The chain's CDR3 is CASSPGSKNTEAFF. In DNA, the CDR3 is TGTGCCAGCAGCCCTGGTAGTAAGAACACTGAAGCTTTCTTT.

The J gene is TRBJ2-7, the V gene TRBV27; 10 nucleotides align to TRBD2. CDR3 length equals 14 residues. Germline CDR1 is MNHEY and CDR2 is SMNVEV (reference sequence). Unmatched junction bases numbered 5, after V lost 3 bases and J lost 6 bases. The CDR3 sequence is CASSFLAGVSEQYF. The CDR3 DNA sequence: TGTGCCAGCAGTTTCCTAGCGGGGGTCTCCGAGCAGTACTTC.

J is TRBJ2-7 and V is TRBV29-1, with 7 bases lining up with TRBD1. The CDR3 sequence is 13 residues long. Per germline, CDR1 SQVTM and CDR2 ANQGSEA. The V gene end was trimmed by 7 bases and the J gene end by 3 bases; junction bases not matched to a gene: 9. The DNA of the CDR3 is TGCAGCGCACCGACAGGGAACTTCTACGAGCAGTACTTC. This encodes CSAPTGNFYEQYF.

This chain uses TRBV28 with TRBJ1-1, with D unclear. CDR1 is MDHEN and CDR2 is SYDVKM in the germline V gene. V was shortened by 4 bases and J by 1 base, with 16 bases between the two germline ends. This CDR3 spans 16 amino acids. In DNA, the CDR3 is TGTGCCAGCAGTTCACCTAGGAGGGCGGGGAACACTGAAGCTTTCTTT. This encodes CASSSPRRAGNTEAFF.

V is TRBV2 and J is TRBJ1-1; D remains unclear. CDR3 length: 12 residues. V was cut by 8 bases and J by 4 bases, with 11 bases left in between. Germline V gives CDR1 SNHLY, CDR2 FYNNEI. DNA of the CDR3: TGTGCCAGCGGAGAGTTTTTCACTGAAGCTTTCTTT. Residues: CASGEFFTEAFF.

CDR3 coding DNA: TGTGCCAGCAGTTCCCCCGGGACTACCCTCTACGAGCAGTACTTC. Translation gives CASSSPGTTLYEQYF. J is TRBJ2-7 and V is TRBV27; 7 nucleotides match TRBD2. This CDR3 contains 15 residues. CDR1 and CDR2 from the germline V gene are MNHEY and SMNVEV (reference sequence). V shed 4 bases and J 3 bases; nucleotides not matched to a gene: 9.

This sequence joins TRBV27 and TRBJ2-7; TRBD1 might be the D (5 bases). This CDR3 has 13 amino acids. Germline CDR1 and CDR2: MNHEY and SMNVEV (reference sequence). Trimming cost V 6 bases and J 3 bases, with 12 bases left between them. This chain's CDR3 is CASRDTTRYEQYF. Here the CDR3 DNA reads TGTGCCAGCAGGGACACCACCCGCTACGAGCAGTACTTC.

The J gene is TRBJ2-3, the V gene TRBV27; D perhaps matches TRBD2 (5 bases). The CDR3 contains 15 residues. Looked up from germline, CDR1 is MNHEY and CDR2 is SMNVEV (reference sequence). V was cut by 7 bases and J by 2 bases, with 16 bases left in between. CDR3 sequence (DNA): TGTGCCAGCACCAGGACTGCACAATTCACAGATACGCAGTATTTT. It yields the protein CASTRTAQFTDTQYF.

The gene calls are TRBV2 and TRBJ1-1, with D possibly matching TRBD1 (6 bases). Trimming removed 5 bases at V and 0 bases at J, with 10 bases between. CDR3 size: 14 residues. From germline, CDR1 is SNHLY and CDR2 FYNNEI. CDR3 protein: CASSPGQLNTEAFF. The CDR3 nucleotides are TGTGCCAGCAGTCCAGGACAGCTGAACACTGAAGCTTTCTTT. The complete variable domain, with remaining parts taken from reference TRBV2 and TRBJ1-1, reads EPEVTQTPSHQVTQMGQEVILRCVPISNHLYFYWYRQILGQKVEFLVSFYNNEISEKSEIFDDQFSVERPDGSNFTLKIRSTKLEDSAMYFCASSPGQLNTEAFFGQGTRLTVV.

The rearrangement links TRBV28 to TRBJ2-7, with 9 bases lining up with TRBD1. Germline assignment: CDR1 MDHEN and CDR2 SYDVKM. The CDR3 runs 15 residues. Trimming took 2 bases from V and 4 from J; bases not matched to a gene: 6. DNA of the CDR3: TGTGCCAGCAGTTTAGGTGGACAGGGGCAATACGAGCAGTACTTC. It encodes CASSLGGQGQYEQYF.

The chain carries TRBV7-9 and TRBJ2-5, with TRBD2 identical over 10 bases. The ends lost 5 bases at V and 7 bases at J; junction bases unmatched: 13. Germline CDR1 SEHNR, CDR2 FQNEAQ (reference sequence). There are 16 residues in the CDR3. CDR3 sequence: CASSPLAGEPPWTQYF. For the CDR3, the DNA is TGTGCCAGCAGCCCCCTAGCGGGGGAACCTCCCTGGACCCAGTACTTC.

The gene calls are TRBV24-1 and TRBJ2-1, with 8 positions matching TRBD2. The junction had 8 bases not matched to a gene; V was cut back by 6 bases and J by 5 bases. Germline assignment: CDR1 KGHDR and CDR2 SFDVKD. The CDR3 has 15 amino acids. For the CDR3, the DNA is TGTGCCACCAGTACCTTAGCGGGACTCGACAATGAGCAGTTCTTC. This gives the protein CATSTLAGLDNEQFF.

The chain carries TRBV19 and TRBJ1-5; D is uncertain. Trimming left V 7 bases short and J 5 bases short, with 9 bases between. Germline-derived CDR1 and CDR2 are LNHDA and SQIVND (reference sequence). There are 12 residues in the CDR3. CDR3 in DNA: TGTGCCAGTAATGGCCGTTATCAGCCCCAGCATTTT. This encodes CASNGRYQPQHF.

V is TRBV27 and J is TRBJ2-7; 7 bases match TRBD1. Per the germline V gene, CDR1 is MNHEY and CDR2 is SMNVEV (reference sequence). CDR3 length: 16 residues. Germline trimming cut 6 bases from V and 0 bases from J; bases unmatched to any gene: 11. CDR3 nucleotides: TGTGCCAGCAGGTCCCGGACAGGTTGGACCTCCTACGAGCAGTACTTC. This codes for CASRSRTGWTSYEQYF.